Listed here is a single TCR beta chain. Its antigen is unknown. This specimen belongs to a study of T cells in localized non-small cell lung cancer. With 5 bases clipped from V and 2 bases from J, the junction kept 4 bases outside the gene matches. Germline V gives CDR1 ENHRY, CDR2 SYGVKD. The CDR3 spans 14 residues. Study-wide findings and caveats: A raised T cell density in blood coincided with lengthier overall survival. Of the top 100 tumor clones, median roughly 60 were in adjacent lung, 25 to 35 among its top 100. T cell clonality was highest in uninvolved adjacent lung, above tumor.

Clones were sequenced by immunoSEQ multiplex PCR, and TCRdb holds only the in-frame ones, with some missing. This sample has some 15,000 clones; 90% occur once, and the top ten carry about 1.1%. The V gene is TRBV10-3, the J gene TRBJ2-3, with 7 bases fitting TRBD1. The source is a woman between 40 and 69 years old with stage III lung adenocarcinoma. This specimen consisted of peripheral blood mononuclear cells, obtained before any cancer treatment. The CDR3, as DNA: TGTGCCATCAGTCGACAGGGACCCACAGATACGCAGTATTTT. This codes for CAISRQGPTDTQYF.